This T cell receptor (beta chain) was documented in a study of chemoradiotherapy in HPV16-positive cancers. The CDR3 is 15 amino acids. The germline gives CDR1 SGHTA, CDR2 FQGTGA. V was pared by 5 bases and J by 6 bases, with 14 bases between. TCRdb keeps only in-frame clones here, not all; method: immunoSEQ multiplex PCR. The data contain about 6,500 clones, around 90% of them seen just once; the ten biggest clones take up about 1.8%. Over chemoradiotherapy, repertoires were sampled more than once. In the case of this clone: Antigen unknown.

Findings of the study overall: Non-HPV-specific T cells did not expand in tumors during treatment, whereas candidate HPV-specific clones and E7-related motifs did.

The chain couples TRBV7-3 to TRBJ1-6; D ambiguous. The clonotype was recovered from a human donor with HPV-associated anogenital cancer. The specimen was blood, collected from a patient who underwent chemoradiotherapy. The CDR3 bases are TGTGCCAGCAGCCAAACGGGCCAGTTTAATTCACCCCTCCACTTT. It encodes CASSQTGQFNSPLHF.